This TCR beta chain originates from a study of T cells in Graves' hyperthyroidism and ophthalmopathy. This clonotype has at least ten counts. With 4 bases clipped from V and 8 bases from J, the junction kept 4 bases outside the gene matches. The CDR3 runs to 15 residues. CDR1 is SGHRS and CDR2 is YFSETQ in the germline V gene. The CDR3 regions of TCR beta were amplified from RNA transcripts. An initial round of RT-PCR targeting the TCR CDR3 relied on the HTBI primer set. TCRdb fed the multiplex PCR reads into MiXCR, producing one record per CDR3 protein. The sample holds 150,000 or so distinct CDR3 sequences, over 20% seen once. Diagnostic decisions used clinical symptoms, serum thyroxine and TRAb, thyroid ultrasound and orbital computed tomography.

This receptor was identified in a woman aged 45-59 years with Graves' hyperthyroidism that later progressed to Graves' ophthalmopathy. Sample: blood. J is TRBJ1-6 and V is TRBV5-1, with 12 bases matching TRBD1. Here the CDR3 DNA reads TGCGCCAGCAGCCCTTGGGACAGGGGGCATTCACCCCTCCACTTT. It codes for CASSPWDRGHSPLHF. Full variable domain (outside the CDR3, taken from reference TRBV5-1 and TRBJ1-6): KAGVTQTPRYLIKTRGQQVTLSCSPISGHRSVSWYQQTPGQGLQFLFEYFSETQRNKGNFPGRFSGRQFSNSRSEMNVSTLELGDSALYLCASSPWDRGHSPLHFGNGTRLTVT.